This TCR beta chain was observed in a study of shared clonotypes between healthy human individuals. Notes on the study in general: Memory subsets had estimated richness that was generally smaller than that of naive subsets. All-four-donor shared clonotypes had higher generation probabilities than non-shared clonotypes did.

Nashville, Tennessee was home to all donors, who were Caucasian adults. Here immunoSEQ multiplex PCR was the method, and the copy in TCRdb shows in-frame clones only, minus some. The sample holds 1,400,000 or so clones, 98% seen once. Regarding this clone: What it binds is unknown.

This CDR3 is built from 17 residues. CDR1 is GTSNPN, CDR2 SVGIG, per germline (reference sequence). V was pared by 2 bases and J by 2 bases, with 22 bases between. J is TRBJ2-7 and V is TRBV30, with D perhaps matching TRBD1 or TRBD2 (5 bases each). Sequenced input: naive CD4+ T cells sorted from blood. Documented subset: CD45RA+ positively selected. The receptor comes from a man aged 25-40 years in good health. DNA of the CDR3: TGTGCCTGGAGTCGGGGCCCGGTGAATACAGTTACCTACGAGCAGTACTTC. This translates into CAWSRGPVNTVTYEQYF.